This T cell receptor beta chain was profiled in a study of cytomegalovirus exposure and HLA in healthy donors. For the study at large: Unique TCRs numbering around 80 million, obtained from HLA-typed donors, made up an early data release. Study-wide results and limits: Sequencing had likely introduced a cluster of highly shared sequence variants as an artifact. The productive fraction for most TCR beta V segments was about 90% or about 30% in an earlier analysis. With later analysis, a missense DCLRE1C variant became linked to TCR beta V- and J-gene trimming.

CDR1 and CDR2 from the germline V gene are SGHDT and YYEEEE. The CDR3 extends over 14 amino acids. 13 Jbeta primers and 60 Vbeta primers were used for the PCR. Generated by immunoSEQ multiplex PCR, the TCRdb table keeps only in-frame clones and is missing some. The repertoire includes 85,000 to 120,000 clones, 75% to 80% of them detected once, and 8.5% to 10% sits in the top ten. Comments on this clone: Its specificity is unknown.

The TCR was taken from a male donor in good health and CMV-seropositive. The chain links TRBV5-6 to TRBJ2-5, with 8 bases lining up with TRBD1. With the DNA end fitting TRBJ2-7 better, the J assignment may be wrong. Specimen: PBMCs. CDR3 DNA sequence: TGTGCCAGCAGCTTGACAGGGGGGACCTACGAGCAGTACTTC. Amino acid sequence: CASSLTGGTYEQYF.